One sample yielded the 27 T cell receptor beta chains listed below, sequenced in a study of shared clonotypes between healthy human individuals. Sequenced by immunoSEQ multiplex PCR; TCRdb stores in-frame clones only, minus some. The table lists over 850,000 clones, approximately 80% of them singletons, with approximately 0.56% in the top ten. Sequenced sample: memory CD4+ T cells from PBMCs. The subset denotes: CD45RA-negative fraction. The receptor source for this set is a man between 18 and 29 years old in good health. Some clones in this sample may be carry-over from other donors' samples.

Details on this clone: One end of the junction does not line up with germline, which may come from a read error. V usage is TRBV7-2 and J usage is TRBJ2-5, with TRBD2 matching over 7 bases. Germline CDR1 and CDR2: SGHTA and FQGNSA. The CDR3 consists of 13 residues. In DNA form, the CDR3 reads TGCGCCAGCAGCCACGGACTAGAAGAGACCCAGTACTTC. Its translation: CASSHGLEETQYF.

The chain uses TRBV29-1 and TRBJ1-2, with TRBD1 identical over 8 bases. The J segment lost 10 bases and the V segment lost 7 bases, leaving 8 bases of the junction unmatched. The CDR3 has 11 residues. Germline CDR1 is SQVTM and CDR2 is ANQGSEA. CDR3 in DNA: TGCAGCGCAGGATCGACAGGGGACTACACCTTC. This sequence encodes CSAGSTGDYTF.

The V gene is TRBV5-1, the J gene TRBJ2-3, with a possible D match to TRBD2 (5 bases). Per germline, CDR1 SGHRS and CDR2 YFSETQ. The CDR3 has 15 amino acids. The V and J ends lost 0 bases and 2 bases respectively, with 10 bases between them. CDR3 coding DNA: TGCGCCAGCAGCTTGGCTAGCAGATTCACAGATACGCAGTATTTT. Its protein product is CASSLASRFTDTQYF. Filled out from reference TRBV5-1 and TRBJ2-3, the complete variable domain reads KAGVTQTPRYLIKTRGQQVTLSCSPISGHRSVSWYQQTPGQGLQFLFEYFSETQRNKGNFPGRFSGRQFSNSRSEMNVSTLELGDSALYLCASSLASRFTDTQYFGPGTRLTVL.

V gene TRBV10-2 combines with J gene TRBJ1-2; D is unclear. Deletions cut 3 bases from V and 6 bases from J, with 14 bases between. Germline loops: CDR1 WSHSY, CDR2 SAAADI. There are 14 residues in the CDR3. The CDR3 here is CASSDSARSDGYTF. In nucleotides, the CDR3 is TGCGCCAGCAGTGATTCGGCACGTAGTGATGGCTACACCTTC.

The CDR3 region has the DNA TGTGCCAGCAGTTCCACCGGGACTAGCGGGAGGAATGAGCAGTTCTTC. Its translation is CASSSTGTSGRNEQFF. This chain joins TRBV9 and TRBJ2-1, with TRBD2 matching 15 bases. The CDR3 extends over 16 amino acids. From germline, CDR1 is SGDLS and CDR2 YYNGEE. J was trimmed by 7 bases and V by 5 bases; bases with no gene match: 7.

The chain joins TRBV29-1 to TRBJ1-1; D gene ambiguous. V was clipped by 6 bases and J by 5 bases, with 19 bases between them. The CDR3 covers 14 residues. Germline V gene lookup returns CDR1 SQVTM and CDR2 ANQGSEA. The CDR3 is CSVLRTAGGTEAFF. As DNA, the CDR3 is TGCAGCGTCCTCCGGACCGCCGGAGGGACTGAAGCTTTCTTT. Complete variable domain (other parts from reference TRBV29-1 and TRBJ1-1): SAVISQKPSRDICQRGTSLTIQCQVDSQVTMMFWYRQQPGQSLTLIATANQGSEATYESGFVIDKFPISRPNLTFSTLTVSNMSPEDSSIYLCSVLRTAGGTEAFFGQGTRLTVV.

The V and J genes are TRBV9 and TRBJ1-3, with D tentatively TRBD1 (6 bases). V was shortened by 4 bases and J by 0 bases, with 17 bases between the two germline ends. Germline loops: CDR1 SGDLS, CDR2 YYNGEE. The CDR3 spans 17 residues. In DNA, the CDR3 is TGTGCCAGCAGCCCAGTGGGGGCGGTGGGCTCTGGAAACACCATATATTTT. Protein sequence: CASSPVGAVGSGNTIYF.

This chain joins TRBV15 and TRBJ2-3; the D is unclear. V was clipped by 0 bases and J by 4 bases, with 8 bases between them. Germline assignment: CDR1 LNHNV and CDR2 YYDKDF (reference sequence). The CDR3 runs to 14 residues. The CDR3 spells CATSRDKGADTQYF. DNA for the CDR3: TGTGCCACCAGCAGAGATAAAGGAGCAGATACGCAGTATTTT. Based on the CDR3 plus reference TRBV15 and TRBJ2-3, the full variable domain is DAMVIQNPRYQVTQFGKPVTLSCSQTLNHNVMYWYQQKSSQAPKLLFHYYDKDFNNEADTPDNFQSRRPNTSFCFLDIRSPGLGDTAMYLCATSRDKGADTQYFGPGTRLTVL.

V gene TRBV23-1 combines with J gene TRBJ2-5; 14 positions agree with TRBD2. TRBV23-1 is marked as an open reading frame, function uncertain. V shed 3 bases, J shed 2 bases, and the junction held 5 bases outside the gene matches. The CDR3 length is 17 residues. CDR3 sequence reads: CASSQSGTSGRQETQYF. CDR3 DNA: TGCGCCAGCAGTCAGTCCGGGACTAGCGGGAGACAAGAGACCCAGTACTTC.

CDR3: CAWSRPTQGARMPPLHF. CDR3 in DNA: TGTGCCTGGAGCCGTCCGACTCAGGGGGCCCGTATGCCACCCCTCCACTTT. The rearrangement links TRBV30 to TRBJ1-6; 8 bases agree with TRBD1. The CDR3 is 17 residues long. The germline CDR1 and CDR2 sequences are GTSNPN and SVGIG (reference sequence). The ends lost 3 bases at V and 11 bases at J; junction bases unmatched: 18.

In this sample, this clone turned up a few times. This rearrangement joins TRBV5-4 to TRBJ2-2; D possibly uses TRBD1 or TRBD2 (7 bases each). The CDR3 has 15 amino acids. Germline V gene sequence: CDR1 SGHNT, CDR2 YYREEE (reference sequence). Trimming pared 4 bases from V and 5 bases from J, leaving 15 bases between. The CDR3 DNA follows: TGTGCCAGCAGCGACAGGGTGGGAGGGACCGGGGAGCTGTTTTTT. It is translated as CASSDRVGGTGELFF.

The J gene is TRBJ1-5, the V gene TRBV28, with 7 bases that match TRBD1. The germline V gene encodes CDR1 MDHEN and CDR2 SYDVKM. CDR3 size: 14 residues. The V and J ends lost 6 bases and 3 bases, in that order; junction bases with no gene match: 5. DNA for the CDR3: TGTGCCAGCAGGAACAGGGGAGACAATCAGCCCCAGCATTTT. Encoded protein: CASRNRGDNQPQHF.

This clone turned up a few times. The V call is TRBV11-2, the J call TRBJ1-3; TRBD1 might be the D (5 bases). Per the germline V gene, CDR1 is SGHAT and CDR2 is FQNNGV. The CDR3 length is 15 residues. The germline V and J ends were trimmed by 0 bases and 2 bases, with 8 bases remaining between them. CDR3 in amino acids: CASSLDRDAGNTIYF. CDR3 DNA sequence: TGTGCCAGCAGCTTAGACCGGGACGCTGGAAACACCATATATTTT.

The chain recombines TRBV10-3 with TRBJ1-1, with D maybe TRBD1 (5 bases). Germline CDR1 is ENHRY and CDR2 is SYGVKD. The V end was cut by 6 bases, the J end by 3 bases, with 23 bases between. This CDR3 has 17 residues. CDR3 sequence (DNA): TGTGCCATCAGAGACCTTGCAGGAGGTTTGGGGGACACTGAAGCTTTCTTT. Its protein is CAIRDLAGGLGDTEAFF.

The gene calls are TRBV2 and TRBJ2-4, with D unresolved. This CDR3 spans 10 amino acids. Germline lookup yields CDR1 SNHLY and CDR2 FYNNEI. The V end lost 1 base, the J end lost 10 bases, and 2 bases lay between the germline ends. The CDR3 DNA sequence: TGTGCCAGCAGTGAAGGGATTCAGTACTTC. This gives the protein CASSEGIQYF.

The chain joins TRBV2 to TRBJ2-7; 7 bases agree with TRBD2. The germline V gene has CDR1 SNHLY and CDR2 FYNNEI. Trimming removed 2 bases from V and 2 bases from J; junction bases left unmatched: 3. The CDR3 is made up of 14 amino acids. The CDR3 loop is CASSEQRGPYEQYF. The DNA of the CDR3 is TGTGCCAGCAGTGAACAGCGGGGCCCCTACGAGCAGTACTTC.

The V and J genes are TRBV4-3 and TRBJ2-3; D not resolved. V lost 4 bases and J lost 0, with 14 bases in between. The CDR3 totals 16 residues. Germline CDR1 LGHNA, CDR2 YSLEER. This chain's CDR3 is CASSLSARSSTDTQYF. The CDR3 coding sequence is TGCGCCAGCAGCCTATCGGCGCGGTCTAGCACAGATACGCAGTATTTT.

The V and J genes are TRBV9 and TRBJ2-3; tentative D call: TRBD1 (5 bases). Germline values: CDR1 SGDLS, CDR2 YYNGEE. V was cut by 4 bases and J by 0 bases, with 12 bases left in between. CDR3 length: 15 residues. CDR3 DNA: TGTGCCAGCAGCCCACAGGAGACGAGCACAGATACGCAGTATTTT. Translating gives CASSPQETSTDTQYF.

Many counts were recorded for this clone. This rearrangement joins TRBV7-9 to TRBJ2-3, with 10 positions matching TRBD2. The V gene's germline CDR1 is SEHNR and CDR2 FQNEAQ (reference sequence). The J segment lost 3 bases and the V segment lost 4 bases, leaving 4 bases of the junction unmatched. The CDR3 sequence is 15 residues long. The CDR3 DNA is TGTGCCAGCAGCTCCGGGACTAGCGAAACAGATACGCAGTATTTT. Its translation: CASSSGTSETDTQYF.

The chain has TRBV7-5 and TRBJ2-7; whether TRBD2, the table's D call, matches the DNA was not checked. TRBV7-5 is a pseudogene. There are 15 residues in the CDR3. CDR3 nucleotides: TGTGTCAGAAGCTTAGTTGCGGGGAAGGGCTACGAGCAGTACTTC. Translation gives CVRSLVAGKGYEQYF.

CDR3 protein: CASSPLFDTQYF. In DNA form, the CDR3 reads TGTGCCAGCAGCCCACTTTTCGATACGCAGTATTTT. The genes are TRBV7-8 and TRBJ2-3; D gene uncertain. V lost 5 bases and J 6 bases, leaving 9 bases between the germline ends. The CDR3 loop spans 12 amino acids. Germline CDR1 and CDR2: SGHVS and FQNEAQ.

The chain couples TRBV4-1 to TRBJ1-2; D unclear. Germline V gene lookup returns CDR1 MGHRA and CDR2 YSYEKL. Trimming pared 1 base from V and 13 bases from J, leaving 16 bases between. The CDR3 has 13 residues. CDR3 region: CASSQVLSQEFTF. DNA of the CDR3: TGCGCCAGCAGCCAAGTCCTAAGCCAGGAGTTCACCTTC.

This clone was seen repeatedly, ten times or more. This rearrangement joins TRBV30 to TRBJ1-5; 9 positions agree with TRBD1. Losses at the gene ends were 5 bases for V and 5 bases for J; bases not matched to a gene: 10. This CDR3 comprises 15 residues. CDR1 is GTSNPN and CDR2 is SVGIG in the germline V gene (reference sequence). CDR3 nucleotide sequence: TGTGCCTGGGGAAAGAGGGACAGGGCAGATCAGCCCCAGCATTTT. This translates into CAWGKRDRADQPQHF.

The genes are TRBV5-1 and TRBJ2-3; a possible D gene is TRBD1 (6 bases). The CDR3 length is 13 residues. Trimming cost V 2 bases and J 5 bases, with 9 bases left between them. Germline values: CDR1 SGHRS, CDR2 YFSETQ. The CDR3 bases are TGCGCCAGCAGCTTCACAGGGCAAGATACGCAGTATTTT. Amino acid sequence: CASSFTGQDTQYF.

V and J are TRBV6-5 and TRBJ2-7; 10 bases line up with TRBD1. This CDR3 spans 15 amino acids. The germline V gene encodes CDR1 MNHEY and CDR2 SVGAGI. J gave up 1 base and V 2 bases, and 2 bases lay outside the gene matches. This chain's CDR3 is CASSYDRGPSYEQYF. The CDR3 bases are TGTGCCAGCAGTTACGACAGGGGGCCTTCCTACGAGCAGTACTTC.

This clone showed up just once. This chain links TRBV7-3 with TRBJ2-1; D gene uncertain. The germline V gene has CDR1 SGHTA and CDR2 FQGTGA. Trimming cost V 1 base and J 5 bases, with 12 bases left between them. CDR3 size: 15 residues. The CDR3 loop reads CASSLMGPSDNEQFF. For the CDR3, the DNA is TGTGCCAGCAGCTTAATGGGCCCTAGTGACAATGAGCAGTTCTTC.

This clone was seen only once. The V gene is TRBV27, the J gene TRBJ2-2; 7 bases are a match to TRBD2. Trimming at V came to 5 bases and at J to 7 bases, leaving 7 bases not matched to a gene. This CDR3 contains 14 residues. Germline loops: CDR1 MNHEY, CDR2 SMNVEV (reference sequence). CDR3 protein: CASSLNTGGGELFF. DNA of the CDR3: TGTGCCAGCAGTCTAAACACGGGGGGCGGGGAGCTGTTTTTT.